These T cell receptor beta chains were read from a single sample in a study of T-cell reconstitution after alpha-beta-depleted transplantation in children. TCRdb ran MiXCR on the PCR reads and lists one entry per CDR3 protein. The profile shows around 370,000 distinct CDR3 sequences, 15% to 20% of them singletons. The material was PBMCs, mostly from graft donor cells, obtained 360 days after TCRalphabeta/CD19-depleted stem cell transplant. The receptors shown here come from a male patient between 2 and 10 years old who had a stem cell transplant for acute lymphoblastic leukemia, so the T cells may come from the graft donor. Each CDR3 is given with its conserved first and last residue. The D gene is left open where the match is weak. Rows may omit the clone size; those that give it use once, few, many or a size class.

D gene	V gene	J gene	clone size	CDR3 protein	CDR3 DNA
.	TRBV6-1	TRBJ2-7	.	CASRGRAGSLGTYEQYF	TGTGCCAGCAGGGGGCGGGCGGGATCTCTGGGTACCTACGAGCAGTACTTC
.	TRBV3-1	TRBJ2-1	few	CASSPGTACSYNEQFF	TGTGCCAGCAGCCCAGGGACTGCCTGCTCCTACAATGAGCAGTTCTTC
TRBD2	TRBV6-1	TRBJ2-7	.	CASSTQGLGEQYF	TGTGCCAGCAGTACCCAAGGACTAGGCGAGCAGTACTTC
.	TRBV28	TRBJ2-5	few	CASSFQITFEETQYF	TGTGCCAGCAGTTTTCAGATTACCTTCGAAGAGACCCAGTACTTC
TRBD2	TRBV7-6	TRBJ2-7	.	CASSLAPTSGRSYEQYF	TGTGCCAGCAGCTTAGCTCCTACTAGCGGGAGATCCTACGAGCAGTACTTC
TRBD2	TRBV29-1	TRBJ2-1	.	CSVEWPSGRSYNEQFF	TGCAGCGTTGAATGGCCTAGCGGGAGGTCCTACAATGAGCAGTTCTTC
.	TRBV5-1	TRBJ2-7	.	CASSLGNSLYEQYF	TGCGCCAGCAGCTTGGGAAACAGCCTATACGAGCAGTACTTC
.	TRBV10-3	TRBJ2-2	many	CAISDANTGELFF	TGTGCCATTAGCGATGCTAACACCGGGGAGCTGTTTTTT
TRBD1	TRBV28	TRBJ2-5	few	CASRHRGRRETQYF	TGTGCCAGCAGACACAGGGGTCGGCGAGAGACCCAGTACTTC
TRBD2	TRBV5-6	TRBJ2-7	many	CASSLRLLAGAYEQYF	TGTGCCAGCAGCTTGCGGCTACTAGCGGGGGCCTACGAGCAGTACTTC
.	TRBV4-2	TRBJ2-1	few	CASSQEGSAVGSLNEQFF	TGTGCCAGCAGCCAAGAAGGGTCAGCAGTCGGGAGCCTCAATGAGCAGTTCTTC
TRBD2	TRBV4-3	TRBJ2-1	few	CASSPTWVAGDVNEQFF	TGCGCCAGCAGCCCCACCTGGGTAGCGGGAGACGTCAATGAGCAGTTCTTC
.	TRBV7-9	TRBJ2-7	.	CASSMDSLYEQYF	TGTGCCAGCAGCATGGACAGTCTCTACGAGCAGTACTTC
TRBD2	TRBV10-3	TRBJ2-3	few	CAISESGLASSTDTQYF	TGTGCCATCAGTGAGTCTGGACTAGCGTCTAGCACAGATACGCAGTATTTT
.	TRBV5-1	TRBJ2-5	few	CASSLGSSGTRETQYF	TGCGCCAGCAGCTTGGGGTCGTCGGGGACAAGGGAGACCCAGTACTTC
.	TRBV10-3	TRBJ2-7	.	CAISEGPSYEQYF	TGTGCCATCAGTGAGGGACCTTCCTACGAGCAGTACTTC
.	TRBV20-1	TRBJ2-6	.	CSARRDPGANVLTF	TGCAGTGCTAGGAGGGACCCTGGGGCCAACGTCCTGACTTTC